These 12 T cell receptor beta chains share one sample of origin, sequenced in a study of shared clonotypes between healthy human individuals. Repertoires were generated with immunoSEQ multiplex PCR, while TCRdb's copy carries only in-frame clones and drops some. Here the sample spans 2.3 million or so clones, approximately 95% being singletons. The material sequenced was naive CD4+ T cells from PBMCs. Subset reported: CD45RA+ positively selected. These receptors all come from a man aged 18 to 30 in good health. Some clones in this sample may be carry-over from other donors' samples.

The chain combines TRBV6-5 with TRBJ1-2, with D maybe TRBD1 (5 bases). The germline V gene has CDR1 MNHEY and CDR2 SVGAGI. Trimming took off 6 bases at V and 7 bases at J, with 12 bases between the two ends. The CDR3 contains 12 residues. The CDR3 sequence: CASRSGPAGYTF. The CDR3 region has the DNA TGTGCCAGCAGATCGGGGCCCGCTGGCTACACCTTC.

DNA of the CDR3: TGTGCCAGCAGCCCCAGGACAGGAATCCAACCCCAGCATTTT. Its translation is CASSPRTGIQPQHF. This rearrangement joins TRBV5-8 to TRBJ1-5; TRBD1 matches 7 bases. The V gene end was trimmed by 4 bases and the J gene end by 10 bases; junction bases not matched to a gene: 11. Per germline, CDR1 SGHTS and CDR2 YDEGEE. The CDR3 has 14 residues.

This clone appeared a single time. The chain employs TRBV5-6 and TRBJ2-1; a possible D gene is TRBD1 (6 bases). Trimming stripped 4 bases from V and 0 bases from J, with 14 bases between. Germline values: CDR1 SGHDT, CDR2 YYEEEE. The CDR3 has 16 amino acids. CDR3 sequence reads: CASSLRTVSSYNEQFF. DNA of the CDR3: TGTGCCAGCAGCCTTAGGACAGTCAGCTCCTACAATGAGCAGTTCTTC.

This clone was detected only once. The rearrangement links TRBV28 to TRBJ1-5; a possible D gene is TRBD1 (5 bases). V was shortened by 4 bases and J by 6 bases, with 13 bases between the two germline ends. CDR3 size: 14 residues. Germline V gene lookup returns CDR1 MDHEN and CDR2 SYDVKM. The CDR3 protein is CASSWQGRFQPQHF. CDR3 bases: TGTGCCAGCAGTTGGCAGGGCCGTTTTCAGCCCCAGCATTTT.

CDR3: CASSSGLAGGQYNEQFF. For the CDR3, the DNA is TGTGCCAGCAGCTCGGGACTAGCGGGAGGGCAATACAATGAGCAGTTCTTC. The chain combines TRBV7-2 with TRBJ2-1; 16 bases fit TRBD2. The CDR3 contains 17 residues. The V gene's germline CDR1 is SGHTA and CDR2 FQGNSA. The ends lost 4 bases at V and 4 bases at J; junction bases unmatched: 4.

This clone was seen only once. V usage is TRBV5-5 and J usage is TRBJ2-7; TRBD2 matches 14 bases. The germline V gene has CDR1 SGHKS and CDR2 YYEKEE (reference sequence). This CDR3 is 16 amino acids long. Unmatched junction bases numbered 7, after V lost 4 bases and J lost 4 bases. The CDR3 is CASSRLAGGPRYEQYF. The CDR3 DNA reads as TGTGCCAGCAGCAGACTAGCGGGAGGGCCACGTTACGAGCAGTACTTC.

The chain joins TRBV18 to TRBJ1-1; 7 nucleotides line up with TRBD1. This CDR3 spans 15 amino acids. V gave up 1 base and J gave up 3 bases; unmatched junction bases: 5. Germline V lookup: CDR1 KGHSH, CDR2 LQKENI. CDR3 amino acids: CASSPRTGADTEAFF. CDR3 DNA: TGTGCCAGCTCACCACGTACAGGGGCGGACACTGAAGCTTTCTTT.

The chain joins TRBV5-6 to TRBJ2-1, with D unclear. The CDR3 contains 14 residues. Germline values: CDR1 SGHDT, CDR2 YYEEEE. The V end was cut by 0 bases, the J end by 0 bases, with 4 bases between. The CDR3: CASSLGTSYNEQFF. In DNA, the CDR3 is TGTGCCAGCAGCTTGGGGACCTCCTACAATGAGCAGTTCTTC.

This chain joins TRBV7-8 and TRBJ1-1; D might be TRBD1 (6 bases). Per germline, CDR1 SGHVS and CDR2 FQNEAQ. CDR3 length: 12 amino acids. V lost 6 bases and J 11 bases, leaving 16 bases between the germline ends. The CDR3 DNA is TGTGCCAGCAGTCCCCAGGGGCCTCGGGCTTTCTTT. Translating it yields CASSPQGPRAFF.

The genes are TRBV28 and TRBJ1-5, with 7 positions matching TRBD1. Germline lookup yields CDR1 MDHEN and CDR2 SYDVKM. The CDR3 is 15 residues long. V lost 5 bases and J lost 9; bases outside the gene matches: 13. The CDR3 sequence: CASSPSKGAVLPQHF. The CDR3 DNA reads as TGTGCCAGCAGTCCGAGTAAGGGGGCCGTTCTGCCCCAGCATTTT.

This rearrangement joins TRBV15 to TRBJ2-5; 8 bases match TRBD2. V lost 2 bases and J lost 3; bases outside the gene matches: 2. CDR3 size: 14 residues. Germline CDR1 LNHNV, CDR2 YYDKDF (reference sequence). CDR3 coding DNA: TGTGCCACCAGCAGACGGGAGGGAAAAGAGACCCAGTACTTC. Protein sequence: CATSRREGKETQYF.

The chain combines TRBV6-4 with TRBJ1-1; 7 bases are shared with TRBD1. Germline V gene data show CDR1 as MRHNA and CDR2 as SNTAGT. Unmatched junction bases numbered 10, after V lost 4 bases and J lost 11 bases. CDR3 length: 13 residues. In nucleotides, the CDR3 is TGTGCCAGCAGTGGAGGACAGGCCCTTCGGGCTTTCTTT. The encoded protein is CASSGGQALRAFF.